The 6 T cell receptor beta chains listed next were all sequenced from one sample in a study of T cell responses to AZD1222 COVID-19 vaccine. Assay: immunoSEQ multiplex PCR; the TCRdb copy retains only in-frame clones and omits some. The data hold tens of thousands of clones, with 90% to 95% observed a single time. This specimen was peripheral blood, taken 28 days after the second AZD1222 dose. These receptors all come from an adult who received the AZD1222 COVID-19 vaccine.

The CDR3 protein is CASSWTPQDGPYNSPLHF. In nucleotides, the CDR3 is TGTGCCAGCAGTTGGACACCCCAGGACGGGCCCTATAATTCACCCCTCCACTTT. The chain employs TRBV28 and TRBJ1-6, with a tentative D call TRBD1 (5 bases). The germline gives CDR1 MDHEN, CDR2 SYDVKM. The V end lost 4 bases, the J end lost 2 bases, and 18 bases lay between the germline ends. CDR3 size: 18 residues.

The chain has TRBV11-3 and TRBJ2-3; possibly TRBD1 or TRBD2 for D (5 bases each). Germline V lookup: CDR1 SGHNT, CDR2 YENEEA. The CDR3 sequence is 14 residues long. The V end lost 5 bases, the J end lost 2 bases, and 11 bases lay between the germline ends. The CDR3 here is CASSPGRATDTQYF. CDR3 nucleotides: TGTGCCAGCAGCCCAGGGAGAGCCACAGATACGCAGTATTTT.

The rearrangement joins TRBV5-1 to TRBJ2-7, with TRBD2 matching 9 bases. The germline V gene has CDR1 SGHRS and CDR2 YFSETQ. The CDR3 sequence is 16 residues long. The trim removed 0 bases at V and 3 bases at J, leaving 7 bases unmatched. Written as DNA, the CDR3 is TGCGCCAGCAGCTTGGCGGTAGCGGGGGACAACTACGAGCAGTACTTC. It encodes CASSLAVAGDNYEQYF. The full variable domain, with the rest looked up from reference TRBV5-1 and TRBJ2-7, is KAGVTQTPRYLIKTRGQQVTLSCSPISGHRSVSWYQQTPGQGLQFLFEYFSETQRNKGNFPGRFSGRQFSNSRSEMNVSTLELGDSALYLCASSLAVAGDNYEQYFGPGTRLTVT.

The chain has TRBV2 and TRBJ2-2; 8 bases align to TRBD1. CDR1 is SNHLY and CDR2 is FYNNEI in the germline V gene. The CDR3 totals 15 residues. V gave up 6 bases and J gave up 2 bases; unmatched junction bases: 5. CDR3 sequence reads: CASSRQGPNTGELFF. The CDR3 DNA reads TGTGCCAGCAGCCGACAGGGGCCCAACACCGGGGAGCTGTTTTTT.

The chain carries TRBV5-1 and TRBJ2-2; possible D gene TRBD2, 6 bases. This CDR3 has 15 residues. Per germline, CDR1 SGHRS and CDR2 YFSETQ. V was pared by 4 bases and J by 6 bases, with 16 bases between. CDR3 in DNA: TGCGCCAGCAGCCCCTCGGGGGAAGTGGCCGGGGAGCTGTTTTTT. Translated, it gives CASSPSGEVAGELFF.

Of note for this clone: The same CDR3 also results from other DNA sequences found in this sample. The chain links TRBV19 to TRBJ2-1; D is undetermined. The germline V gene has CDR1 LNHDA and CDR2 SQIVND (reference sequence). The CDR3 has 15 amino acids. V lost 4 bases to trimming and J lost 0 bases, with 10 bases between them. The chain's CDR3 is CASSTTSGSYNEQFF. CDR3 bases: TGTGCCAGTAGTACGACCAGTGGCTCCTACAATGAGCAGTTCTTC.